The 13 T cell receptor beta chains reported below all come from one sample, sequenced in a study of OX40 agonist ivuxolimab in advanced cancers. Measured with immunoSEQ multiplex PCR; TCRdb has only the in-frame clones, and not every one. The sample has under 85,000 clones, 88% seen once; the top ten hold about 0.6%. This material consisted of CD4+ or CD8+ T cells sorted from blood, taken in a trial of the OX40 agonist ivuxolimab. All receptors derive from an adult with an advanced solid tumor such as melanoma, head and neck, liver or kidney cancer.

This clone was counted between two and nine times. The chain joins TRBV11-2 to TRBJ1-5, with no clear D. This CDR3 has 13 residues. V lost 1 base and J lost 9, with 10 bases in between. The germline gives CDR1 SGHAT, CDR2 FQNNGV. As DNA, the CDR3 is TGTGCCAGCAGCTTAGTAGAGGGCTCGCCCCAGCATTTT. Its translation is CASSLVEGSPQHF. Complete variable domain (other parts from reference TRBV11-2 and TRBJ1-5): EAGVAQSPRYKIIEKRQSVAFWCNPISGHATLYWYQQILGQGPKLLIQFQNNGVVDDSQLPKDRFSAERLKGVDSTLKIQPAKLEDSAVYLCASSLVEGSPQHFGDGTRLSIL.

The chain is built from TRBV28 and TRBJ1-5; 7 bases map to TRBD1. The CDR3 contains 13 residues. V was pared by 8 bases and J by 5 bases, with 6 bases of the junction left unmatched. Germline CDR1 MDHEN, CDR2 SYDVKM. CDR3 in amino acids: CASGGTGDQPQHF. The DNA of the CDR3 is TGTGCCAGCGGGGGAACAGGGGATCAGCCCCAGCATTTT. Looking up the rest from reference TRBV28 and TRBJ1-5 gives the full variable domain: DVKVTQSSRYLVKRTGEKVFLECVQDMDHENMFWYRQDPGLGLRLIYFSYDVKMKEKGDIPEGYSVSREKKERFSLILESASTNQTSMYLCASGGTGDQPQHFGDGTRLSIL.

The CDR3, as DNA: TGTGCCAGCAGTTACTCCGGACAGGGTGTTTACGAGCAGTACTTC. Encoded protein: CASSYSGQGVYEQYF. This chain joins TRBV6-5 and TRBJ2-7; TRBD1 matches 8 bases. Per germline, CDR1 MNHEY and CDR2 SVGAGI. Trimming took 0 bases from V and 4 from J; bases not matched to a gene: 5. CDR3 length: 15 residues.

The CDR3: CASSLGQSVYGYTF. CDR3 bases: TGTGCCAGCAGTCTCGGTCAGAGTGTGTATGGCTACACCTTC. The J gene is TRBJ1-2, the V gene TRBV28; D remains ambiguous. This CDR3 has 14 residues. With 5 bases removed from V and 5 bases from J, the gap between germline ends came to 15 bases. Germline V gives CDR1 MDHEN, CDR2 SYDVKM.

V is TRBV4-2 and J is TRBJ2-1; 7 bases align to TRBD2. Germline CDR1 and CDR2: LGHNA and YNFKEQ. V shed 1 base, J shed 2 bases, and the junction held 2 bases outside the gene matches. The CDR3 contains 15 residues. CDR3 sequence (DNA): TGTGCCAGCAGCCAAGGCGGGACTACCTACAATGAGCAGTTCTTC. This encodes CASSQGGTTYNEQFF.

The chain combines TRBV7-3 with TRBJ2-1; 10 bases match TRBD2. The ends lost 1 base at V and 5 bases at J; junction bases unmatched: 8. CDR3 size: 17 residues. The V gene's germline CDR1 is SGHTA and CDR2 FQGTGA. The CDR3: CASSLRQLAGNHNEQFF. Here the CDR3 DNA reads TGTGCCAGCAGCTTAAGGCAACTAGCGGGGAACCACAATGAGCAGTTCTTC.

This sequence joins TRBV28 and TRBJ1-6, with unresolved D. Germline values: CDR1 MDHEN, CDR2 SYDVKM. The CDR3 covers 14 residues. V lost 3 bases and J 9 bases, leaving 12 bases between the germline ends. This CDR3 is CASSLHGEGSPLHF. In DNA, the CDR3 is TGTGCCAGCAGTTTGCATGGGGAGGGTTCACCCCTCCACTTT.

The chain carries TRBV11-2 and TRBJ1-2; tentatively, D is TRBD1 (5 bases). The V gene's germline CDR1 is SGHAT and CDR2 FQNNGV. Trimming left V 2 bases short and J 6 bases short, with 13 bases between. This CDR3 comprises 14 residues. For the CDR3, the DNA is TGTGCCAGCAGCTTAAGTATCAGGGACGATGGCTACACCTTC. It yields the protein CASSLSIRDDGYTF. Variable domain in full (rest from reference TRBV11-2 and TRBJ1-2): EAGVAQSPRYKIIEKRQSVAFWCNPISGHATLYWYQQILGQGPKLLIQFQNNGVVDDSQLPKDRFSAERLKGVDSTLKIQPAKLEDSAVYLCASSLSIRDDGYTFGSGTRLTVV.

In nucleotides, the CDR3 is TGTGCCAGCAGCCCGGGGACGCCTCCATCGGGCTACGAGCAGTACTTC. Translation: CASSPGTPPSGYEQYF. J is TRBJ2-7 and V is TRBV9; D may be TRBD1 or TRBD2 (5 bases each). V was clipped by 4 bases and J by 3 bases, with 20 bases between them. Germline V gene data show CDR1 as SGDLS and CDR2 as YYNGEE. The CDR3 length is 16 residues.

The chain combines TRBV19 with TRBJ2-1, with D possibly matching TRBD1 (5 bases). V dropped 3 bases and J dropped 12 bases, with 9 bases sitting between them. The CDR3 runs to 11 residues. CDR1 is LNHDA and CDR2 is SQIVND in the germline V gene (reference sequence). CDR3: CASSMGQGQFF. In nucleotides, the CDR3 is TGTGCCAGTAGTATGGGGCAGGGGCAGTTCTTC.

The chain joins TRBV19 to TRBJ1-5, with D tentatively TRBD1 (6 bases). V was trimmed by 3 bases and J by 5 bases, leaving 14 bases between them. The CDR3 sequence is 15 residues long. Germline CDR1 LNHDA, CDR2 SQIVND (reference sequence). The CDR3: CASSIGRGAHQPQHF. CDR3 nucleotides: TGTGCCAGTAGTATTGGCAGGGGAGCCCATCAGCCCCAGCATTTT.

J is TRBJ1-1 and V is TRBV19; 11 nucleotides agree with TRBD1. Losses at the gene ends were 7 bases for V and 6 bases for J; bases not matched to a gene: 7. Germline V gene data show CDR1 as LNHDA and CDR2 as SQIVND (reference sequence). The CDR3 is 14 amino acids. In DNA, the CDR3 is TGTGCCAGTACCATCGGACAGGGGGCAGCTGAAGCTTTCTTT. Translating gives CASTIGQGAAEAFF.

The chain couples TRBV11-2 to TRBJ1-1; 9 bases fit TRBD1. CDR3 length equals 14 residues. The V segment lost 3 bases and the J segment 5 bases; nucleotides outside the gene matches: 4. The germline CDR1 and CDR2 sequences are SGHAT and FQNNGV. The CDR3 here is CASSFTGGETEAFF. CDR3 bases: TGTGCCAGCAGCTTTACAGGGGGCGAGACTGAAGCTTTCTTT.